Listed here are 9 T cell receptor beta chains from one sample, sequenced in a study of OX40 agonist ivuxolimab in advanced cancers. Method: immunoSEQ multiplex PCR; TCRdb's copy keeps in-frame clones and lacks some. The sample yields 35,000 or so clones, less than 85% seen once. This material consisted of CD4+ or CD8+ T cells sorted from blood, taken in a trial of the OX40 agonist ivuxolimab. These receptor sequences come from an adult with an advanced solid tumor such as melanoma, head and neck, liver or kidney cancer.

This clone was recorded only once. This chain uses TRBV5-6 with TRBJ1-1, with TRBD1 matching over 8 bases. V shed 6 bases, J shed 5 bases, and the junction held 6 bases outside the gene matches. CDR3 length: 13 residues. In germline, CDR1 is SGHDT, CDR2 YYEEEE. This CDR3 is CASIPGGGTEAFF. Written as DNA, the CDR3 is TGTGCCAGCATCCCAGGGGGCGGGACTGAAGCTTTCTTT.

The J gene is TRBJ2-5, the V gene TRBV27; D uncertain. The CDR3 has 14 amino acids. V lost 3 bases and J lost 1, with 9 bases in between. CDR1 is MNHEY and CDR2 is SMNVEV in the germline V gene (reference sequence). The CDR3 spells CASSFIGSQETQYF. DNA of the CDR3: TGTGCCAGCAGTTTCATCGGCAGCCAAGAGACCCAGTACTTC.

This CDR3 reads CASSPQGANTGELFF. CDR3 bases: TGTGCCAGCAGCCCTCAGGGGGCGAACACCGGGGAGCTGTTTTTT. The rearrangement links TRBV9 to TRBJ2-2; 7 nucleotides agree with TRBD1. In germline, CDR1 is SGDLS, CDR2 YYNGEE. V lost 4 bases and J lost 0; bases outside the gene matches: 3. The CDR3 runs 15 residues.

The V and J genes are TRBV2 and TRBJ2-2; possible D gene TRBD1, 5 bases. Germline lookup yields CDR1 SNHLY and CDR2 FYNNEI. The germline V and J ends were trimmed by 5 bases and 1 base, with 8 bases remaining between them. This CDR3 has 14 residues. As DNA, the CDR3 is TGTGCCAGCAGTATTCAGGGGAACACCGGGGAGCTGTTTTTT. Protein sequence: CASSIQGNTGELFF.

The CDR3 region is CAWSWGSSYEQYF. Written as DNA, the CDR3 is TGTGCCTGGAGCTGGGGGAGCTCCTACGAGCAGTACTTC. The V gene is TRBV30, the J gene TRBJ2-7; possibly TRBD1 or TRBD2 for D (5 bases each). This CDR3 region has 13 residues. Germline CDR1 and CDR2: GTSNPN and SVGIG (reference sequence). The germline V and J ends were trimmed by 3 bases and 0 bases, with 9 bases remaining between them.

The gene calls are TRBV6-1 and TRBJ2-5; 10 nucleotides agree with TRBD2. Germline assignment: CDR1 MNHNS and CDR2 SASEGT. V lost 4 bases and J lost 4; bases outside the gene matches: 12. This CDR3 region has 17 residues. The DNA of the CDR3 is TGTGCCAGCAGTGGGAGGGCGAGACTAGCGGGTTTAGAGACCCAGTACTTC. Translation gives CASSGRARLAGLETQYF.

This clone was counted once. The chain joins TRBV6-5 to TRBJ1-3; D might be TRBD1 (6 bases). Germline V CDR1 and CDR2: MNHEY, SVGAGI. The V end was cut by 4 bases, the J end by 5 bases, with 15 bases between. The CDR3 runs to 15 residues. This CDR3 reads CASSFLGGARNTIYF. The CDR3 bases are TGTGCCAGCAGTTTCCTCGGGGGCGCGAGAAACACCATATATTTT.

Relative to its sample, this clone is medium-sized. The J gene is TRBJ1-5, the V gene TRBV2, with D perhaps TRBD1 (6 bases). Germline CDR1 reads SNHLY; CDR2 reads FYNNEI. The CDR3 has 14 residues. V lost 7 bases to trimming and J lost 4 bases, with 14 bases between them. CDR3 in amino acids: CASNYRTANQPQHF. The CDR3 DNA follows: TGTGCCAGCAATTACCGGACAGCAAATCAGCCCCAGCATTTT.

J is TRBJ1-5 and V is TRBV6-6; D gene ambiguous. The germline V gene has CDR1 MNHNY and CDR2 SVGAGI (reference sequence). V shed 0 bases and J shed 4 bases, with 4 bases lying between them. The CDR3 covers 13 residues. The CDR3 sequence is CASSYSLNQPQHF. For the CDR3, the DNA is TGTGCCAGCAGTTACTCCTTAAATCAGCCCCAGCATTTT.